The present entry profiles one TCR beta chain with its context. Its antigen is not identified. Unique molecular identifiers were used to barcode this TCRbeta library. TCRdb analysed the PCR reads with MiXCR anew, one entry per CDR3 protein. The table includes hundreds of thousands of distinct CDR3 sequences, approximately 12% detected once. This sample is drawn from a study of T-cell reconstitution after alpha-beta-depleted transplantation in children. Regarding the study as a whole: Recipient T cells and thymic progenitors that survived were the source of the high TCRbeta diversity seen at day 60 in some patients. Reportedly, only several hundred clones from non-depleted graft cells drove alpha-beta T-cell counts at about two months.

Between the trimmed V and J ends, which lost 1 base and 16 bases, there was a span of 14 bases. Germline loops: CDR1 LGHDT, CDR2 YNNKEL (reference sequence). This CDR3 region has 12 residues. This clonotype was sampled from a male patient aged 10 to 17 who had a stem cell transplant for acute myeloid leukemia, so the T cells may come from the graft donor. This chain uses TRBV3-1 with TRBJ2-1; D might be TRBD2 (5 bases). The specimen comprised PBMCs, mostly from graft donor cells, sampled 360 days after TCRalphabeta/CD19-depleted stem cell transplant. The CDR3 sequence: CASSQAREISFF. CDR3 sequence (DNA): TGTGCCAGCAGCCAAGCACGGGAAATTAGCTTCTTC.